Presented here are 5 T cell receptor beta chains from one specimen sequenced in a study of shared clonotypes between healthy human individuals. Produced via immunoSEQ multiplex PCR; TCRdb's table is partial and in-frame only. The sample yields approximately 2,000,000 clones, around 90% seen once. The sample consisted of naive CD4+ T cells from PBMCs. Subset specified: CD45RA+ positively selected. The receptors derive from a man between 18 and 29 years old in good health. Some clones in this sample may be carry-over from other donors' samples.

The genes are TRBV5-1 and TRBJ1-1, with TRBD1 matching 7 bases. The length of the CDR3 is 15 residues. J lost 6 bases, V lost 4 bases, and 12 bases had no gene match. CDR1 and CDR2 (germline): SGHRS, YFSETQ. This chain's CDR3 is CASSPDRAGGAEAFF. The CDR3 DNA follows: TGCGCCAGCAGCCCCGACAGGGCGGGGGGGGCTGAAGCTTTCTTT.

The rearrangement joins TRBV19 to TRBJ2-3; D uncertain. Looked up from germline, CDR1 is LNHDA and CDR2 is SQIVND (reference sequence). Trimming stripped 8 bases from V and 6 bases from J, with 12 bases between. The CDR3 covers 12 residues. CDR3 coding DNA: TGTGCCAGTGGCCGCGTGGTGGATACGCAGTATTTT. It yields the protein CASGRVVDTQYF.

V is TRBV2 and J is TRBJ2-1; no reliable D call. This CDR3 spans 13 amino acids. The germline V and J ends were trimmed by 7 bases and 3 bases, with 10 bases remaining between them. Germline V CDR1 and CDR2: SNHLY, FYNNEI. DNA of the CDR3: TGTGCCAGCACGTCCTTGAACTACAATGAGCAGTTCTTC. Its translation is CASTSLNYNEQFF. The complete variable domain, with remaining parts taken from reference TRBV2 and TRBJ2-1, reads EPEVTQTPSHQVTQMGQEVILRCVPISNHLYFYWYRQILGQKVEFLVSFYNNEISEKSEIFDDQFSVERPDGSNFTLKIRSTKLEDSAMYFCASTSLNYNEQFFGPGTRLTVL.

For the CDR3, the DNA is TGTGCCAGCAGCTGGACTAGCGGGGACACAGATACGCAGTATTTT. Protein: CASSWTSGDTDTQYF. The rearrangement joins TRBV7-8 to TRBJ2-3, with TRBD2 matching over 12 bases. This CDR3 has 15 amino acids. Germline loops: CDR1 SGHVS, CDR2 FQNEAQ. V was pared by 4 bases and J by 2 bases, with 1 base of the junction left unmatched.

About this clone itself: This sample also contains other DNA sequences that code for the same CDR3. This chain connects TRBV2 to TRBJ1-2, with 10 nucleotides matching TRBD1. The CDR3 has 12 residues. Germline V gene data show CDR1 as SNHLY and CDR2 as FYNNEI. The V segment lost 8 bases and the J segment 5 bases; nucleotides outside the gene matches: 2. CDR3 nucleotide sequence: TGTGCCAGCCGGGACAGGGGATATGGCTACACCTTC. This gives the protein CASRDRGYGYTF.